The sequence of this T cell receptor beta chain was determined in a study of shared clonotypes between healthy human individuals. Deep-level assay runs were performed. Libraries were prepared by immunoSEQ multiplex PCR; TCRdb keeps only in-frame clonotypes and omits some of them. The sample lists roughly 2,300,000 clones, around 92% occurring once. The germline gives CDR1 LNHDA, CDR2 SQIVND (reference sequence). Losses at the gene ends were 3 bases for V and 3 bases for J; bases not matched to a gene: 4. This CDR3 is built from 15 residues. V is TRBV19 and J is TRBJ2-3; TRBD1 matches at 9 bases. Sample: naive CD4+ T cells from PBMCs. The subset here: CD45RA+ positively selected. The clonotype was recovered from a man between 18 and 29 years old in good health. Some clones in this sample may be carry-over from other donors' samples. DNA for the CDR3: TGTGCCAGTAGTATCGGACAGGGGATGACAGATACGCAGTATTTT. Amino acids: CASSIGQGMTDTQYF.